The sequence of this T cell receptor (beta chain) was determined in a study of shared clonotypes between healthy human individuals. Method: immunoSEQ multiplex PCR; TCRdb's copy keeps in-frame clones and lacks some. The sample includes about 480,000 clones, 60% to 80% of them seen just once. Germline loops: CDR1 SGHAT, CDR2 FQNNGV. The CDR3 covers 15 residues. V was cut by 5 bases and J by 7 bases, with 21 bases left in between. In regard to this clone: The antigen remains undetermined.

Study-level results: The expectation was that sequencing depth would affect clonotype sharing among donors.

The genes are TRBV11-2 and TRBJ2-7; the D gene is possibly TRBD1 (5 bases). The sequenced material came from PBMCs. The sequence came from a woman aged 40 to 50 in good health. Some clones in this sample may be carry-over from other donors' samples. CDR3 sequence (DNA): TGTGCCAGCAGCAACATTCCTGGGGCGTTGGGAGAGCAGTACTTC. Translation gives CASSNIPGALGEQYF.